The present entry profiles one TCR beta chain with its context. The data were obtained in a study of blood T cell repertoires in COVID-19. Study-level background: Specimens from acute and convalescent COVID-19 originated in the United States, Italy and Spain.

Only in-frame clones appear in the TCRdb table, and some are missing; sequencing was by immunoSEQ multiplex PCR. The sample carries approximately 65,000 clones, around 80% recorded once. J gave up 0 bases and V 9 bases, and 12 bases lay outside the gene matches. Germline CDR1 reads LNHDA; CDR2 reads SQIVND (reference sequence). The length of the CDR3 is 17 residues. This sequence was found in a human donor in a cohort sampled during active COVID-19. The chain links TRBV19 to TRBJ1-4; 8 bases are shared with TRBD1. The sample comprised peripheral blood. The CDR3 loop is CASGDRGDPSTNEKLFF. CDR3 coding DNA: TGTGCCAGCGGCGACAGGGGTGACCCTTCAACTAATGAAAAACTGTTTTTT. Drawing the rest from reference TRBV19 and TRBJ1-4, the complete variable domain is DGGITQSPKYLFRKEGQNVTLSCEQNLNHDAMYWYRQDPGQGLRLIYYSQIVNDFQKGDIAEGYSVSREKKESFPLTVTSAQKNPTAFYLCASGDRGDPSTNEKLFFGSGTQLSVL.